A single sample gave rise to the 21 T cell receptor beta chains below, sequenced in a study of Graves' ophthalmopathy and Graves' hyperthyroidism. As the template, RNA transcripts were used to amplify TCR beta CDR3 regions. The first round was an RT-PCR with HTBI primers, and the second round was a multiplex PCR. TCRdb re-called the multiplex PCR reads with MiXCR, one entry per CDR3 protein. The table records 900,000 to 1,200,000 distinct CDR3 sequences, about two fifths of them present only once. Sequenced sample: peripheral blood or thyroid tissue (not recorded which). These receptors all come from an adult man with Graves' hyperthyroidism.

As concerns this clonotype: This may arise from a read error, as a much more abundant clone is one base away. Since no conserved phenylalanine or tryptophan closes the CDR3, a read error is the likely cause. The chain has TRBV2 and TRBJ1-5, with D tentatively TRBD1 (6 bases). CDR3 size: 15 residues. The ends were cut back, 5 bases at V and 0 bases at J, with 11 bases in the middle. Germline CDR1 is SNHLY and CDR2 is FYNNEI. The CDR3 sequence: CASSPDRNSNQPQHL. As DNA, the CDR3 is TGTGCCAGCAGTCCTGACAGGAATAGCAATCAGCCCCAGCATCTT.

The table lists this clonotype with many counts. The chain recombines TRBV20-1 with TRBJ1-1; D perhaps matches TRBD1 (6 bases). With 2 bases removed from V and 11 bases from J, the gap between germline ends came to 15 bases. Germline-derived CDR1 and CDR2 are DFQATT and SNEGSKA (reference sequence). The CDR3 spans 12 residues. The CDR3 here is CSARTDGGAAFF. Here the CDR3 DNA reads TGCAGTGCTAGAACCGACGGGGGCGCGGCTTTCTTT.

The chain carries TRBV9 and TRBJ1-4, with D tentatively TRBD1 (6 bases). The CDR3 runs 13 residues. V was cut by 3 bases and J by 10 bases, with 13 bases left in between. Germline CDR1 reads SGDLS; CDR2 reads YYNGEE. The CDR3 bases are TGTGCCAGCAGCGCGTCCGGGGGCGGAAAACTGTTTTTT. Translation gives CASSASGGGKLFF.

Written as DNA, the CDR3 is TGTGCCAGCAGCTTGGAAGGGACACTAGCGGGAGGCGAGCAGTACTTC. This gives the protein CASSLEGTLAGGEQYF. The chain combines TRBV5-4 with TRBJ2-7; 12 bases map to TRBD2. V gave up 0 bases and J gave up 6 bases; unmatched junction bases: 7. The CDR3 has 16 amino acids. Looked up from germline, CDR1 is SGHNT and CDR2 is YYREEE (reference sequence).

The chain couples TRBV19 to TRBJ2-7; 14 bases line up with TRBD2. CDR1 is LNHDA, CDR2 SQIVND, per germline (reference sequence). V was clipped by 1 base and J by 5 bases; unmatched bases: 10. The length of the CDR3 is 18 residues. The CDR3 DNA follows: TGTGCCAGTAGTATAGTTGGGACTAGCGGGAGTGTTTCCCACGAGCAGTACTTC. As protein: CASSIVGTSGSVSHEQYF.

In this sample, this clonotype turned up many times. The rearrangement links TRBV19 to TRBJ2-6, with D tentatively TRBD1 (6 bases). The CDR3 loop spans 17 amino acids. The germline gives CDR1 LNHDA, CDR2 SQIVND (reference sequence). Trimming left V 6 bases short and J 5 bases short, with 20 bases between. For the CDR3, the DNA is TGTGCCAGTAGCCCCGGACAGCCATCTTCTCGGGCCAACGTCCTGACTTTC. It encodes CASSPGQPSSRANVLTF.

On this clonotype: A single base separates this from a much larger clone, so it may be a read error. J is TRBJ2-7 and V is TRBV7-9, with D perhaps matching TRBD1 or TRBD2 (6 bases each). Germline V CDR1 and CDR2: SEHNR, FQNEAQ (reference sequence). This CDR3 spans 15 amino acids. CDR3 coding DNA: TGTGCCGGCAGCCCGGGGGACAAATGGACCTACGAGCAGTACTTC. It yields the protein CAGSPGDKWTYEQYF.

The rearrangement uses TRBV6-1 and TRBJ2-7; maybe TRBD1 (5 bases). Germline CDR1 reads MNHNS; CDR2 reads SASEGT. The CDR3 spans 15 residues. The V end was cut by 6 bases, the J end by 4 bases, with 19 bases between. The CDR3 here is CASRPLLDKDYEQYF. CDR3 in DNA: TGTGCCAGCAGACCTCTCCTGGACAAGGATTACGAGCAGTACTTC.

Written as DNA, the CDR3 is TGTGCCGATACGACTAGCGGGAGCGAGCAGTACTTC. It yields the protein CADTTSGSEQYF. The gene calls are TRBV7-2 and TRBJ2-7, with 12 positions matching TRBD2. V was clipped by 11 bases and J by 6 bases; unmatched bases: 5. CDR3 length: 12 amino acids. Looked up from germline, CDR1 is SGHTA and CDR2 is FQGNSA.

This clonotype was observed a few times. V gene TRBV2 combines with J gene TRBJ1-2, with a possible D match to TRBD1 (6 bases). V was trimmed by 2 bases and J by 8 bases, leaving 9 bases between them. CDR3 length: 12 amino acids. Germline CDR1 is SNHLY and CDR2 is FYNNEI. The CDR3 is CASSERGGGYTF. Here the CDR3 DNA reads TGTGCCAGCAGTGAAAGGGGGGGAGGCTACACCTTC. Full variable domain (remainder filled in from reference TRBV2 and TRBJ1-2): EPEVTQTPSHQVTQMGQEVILRCVPISNHLYFYWYRQILGQKVEFLVSFYNNEISEKSEIFDDQFSVERPDGSNFTLKIRSTKLEDSAMYFCASSERGGGYTFGSGTRLTVV.

Only one count was recorded for this clonotype. This may stem from a read error, because a much larger clone lies one nucleotide away. The chain employs TRBV7-2 and TRBJ1-2; 8 positions match TRBD1. CDR3 length: 17 residues. With V trimmed by 3 bases and J by 6 bases, 15 bases remained unmatched. CDR1 is SGHTA, CDR2 FQGNSA, per germline. CDR3 DNA sequence: TGTGCCAGCAGCTTTCCGGGACAGGAGCTGCTTTTGGATGGCTACACCTTC. Amino acid sequence: CASSFPGQELLLDGYTF.

The count of this clonotype is one. CDR3 loop: CASSLFFVPGMNTEAFF. CDR3 DNA sequence: TGTGCCAGCAGTTTATTTTTCGTTCCGGGAATGAACACTGAAGCTTTCTTT. The J gene is TRBJ1-1, the V gene TRBV28; D remains ambiguous. V gave up 1 base and J gave up 0 bases, with 15 bases separating them. The CDR3 spans 17 residues. Germline assignment: CDR1 MDHEN and CDR2 SYDVKM.

This clonotype was seen a single time. The V gene is TRBV14, the J gene TRBJ2-3; D is tentatively TRBD1 or TRBD2 (5 bases each). Germline V gene lookup returns CDR1 SGHDN and CDR2 FVKESK. The CDR3 covers 13 residues. With 3 bases removed from V and 10 bases from J, the gap between germline ends came to 14 bases. CDR3 coding DNA: TGTGCCAGCAGCCAGGGGACGCAGAACTCGCAGTATTTT. Translating it yields CASSQGTQNSQYF.

This clonotype was observed a handful of times. The rearrangement uses TRBV30 and TRBJ1-5; D gene ambiguous. Trimming cost V 0 bases and J 0 bases, with 3 bases left between them. The CDR3 has 13 residues. The V gene's germline CDR1 is GTSNPN and CDR2 SVGIG (reference sequence). CDR3 sequence reads: CAWSVSSNQPQHF. The CDR3 DNA follows: TGTGCCTGGAGTGTGTCTAGCAATCAGCCCCAGCATTTT. Based on the CDR3 plus reference TRBV30 and TRBJ1-5, the full variable domain is SQTIHQWPATLVQPVGSPLSLECTVEGTSNPNLYWYRQAAGRGLQLLFYSVGIGQISSEVPQNLSASRPQDRQFILSSKKLLLSDSGFYLCAWSVSSNQPQHFGDGTRLSIL.

Comments on this clonotype: The junction does not match germline at one end; this may be a read error. V gene TRBV10-3 combines with J gene TRBJ1-3, with 7 bases that match TRBD1. Germline V lookup: CDR1 ENHRY, CDR2 SYGVKD. The length of the CDR3 is 19 residues. CDR3: CASSYGQAAAESPGNTIYF. CDR3 DNA: TGTGCCAGCAGTTACGGACAGGCCGCCGCCGAGAGCCCTGGAAACACCATATATTTT.

The chain employs TRBV10-2 and TRBJ1-3, with D possibly being TRBD1 (6 bases). This CDR3 is built from 16 residues. V shed 0 bases and J shed 1 base, with 10 bases lying between them. Germline-derived CDR1 and CDR2 are WSHSY and SAAADI. CDR3 DNA sequence: TGCGCCAGCAGTGAGTCAGGGGGGCTTTCTGGAAACACCATATATTTT. It encodes CASSESGGLSGNTIYF.

The J gene is TRBJ1-5, the V gene TRBV10-1; D ambiguous. The germline V gene has CDR1 WNHNN and CDR2 SYGVQD (reference sequence). The CDR3 extends over 18 amino acids. Between the trimmed V and J ends, which lost 8 bases and 3 bases, there was a span of 26 bases. The DNA of the CDR3 is TGCGCCAGCCCTTGGTGGTTCTACCTTCCGGGAAACAATCAGCCCCAGCATTTT. Its protein product is CASPWWFYLPGNNQPQHF.

As for this clonotype: A much larger clone differs from this one at a single base, so this may be a read error. The conserved phenylalanine or tryptophan is not found at the CDR3 terminus, so this likely reflects a read error. This chain uses TRBV20-1 with TRBJ2-5; maybe TRBD1 (6 bases). Per germline, CDR1 DFQATT and CDR2 SNEGSKA (reference sequence). This CDR3 has 13 amino acids. Deletions cut 6 bases from V and 2 bases from J, with 13 bases between. CDR3 amino acids: CSARRTAQETQYL. In DNA form, the CDR3 reads TGCAGTGCCCGCAGGACAGCTCAAGAGACCCAGTACCTC.

This clonotype was seen ten or more times. The germline gene is not matched at one end of the junction; a read error may be the cause. CDR3 protein: CASSSIETGRFPGF. CDR3 sequence (DNA): TGTGCCAGCAGCTCCATCGAGACAGGGCGTTTCCCCGGATTT. This rearrangement joins TRBV7-9 to TRBJ1-4; 7 bases align to TRBD1. Germline values: CDR1 SEHNR, CDR2 FQNEAQ (reference sequence). This CDR3 region has 14 residues.

Ten or more counts support this clonotype. This chain links TRBV10-3 with TRBJ1-5; D unclear. Germline V lookup: CDR1 ENHRY, CDR2 SYGVKD. V lost 10 bases and J lost 4, with 11 bases in between. CDR3 size: 12 residues. In DNA form, the CDR3 reads TGTGCCACTGCAAACGCTAATCAGCCCCAGCATTTT. Protein: CATANANQPQHF.

This clonotype was counted many times. The chain uses TRBV13 and TRBJ2-5; 7 nucleotides agree with TRBD1. This CDR3 region has 15 residues. Trimming removed 5 bases from V and 2 bases from J; junction bases left unmatched: 8. Germline V gene data show CDR1 as PRHDT and CDR2 as FYEKMQ (reference sequence). Here the CDR3 DNA reads TGTGCCAGCAGCCAACAGGGGCGACGACAAGAGACCCAGTACTTC. It encodes CASSQQGRRQETQYF.